A few counts support the clone carrying this T cell receptor beta chain. Its antigen is unidentified. These data are taken from a study of Ad26.COV2.S vaccination and SARS-CoV-2 variants. The overall study: Ad26.COV2.S shots went into the muscle once or twice, 56 days apart. The study, taken as a whole, reports: The placebo group had lower spike-specific TCR breadth than the vaccine recipients did.

As to treatment: approximately 18 received Ad26.COV2.S at low or high dose, single or two shots; 5 received placebo; per-sample allocation not given. Specimens were obtained on day 63 following the first vaccine or placebo injection. An Ad26 vector expressing Wuhan-strain SARS-CoV-2 spike served as the vaccine. The CDR3 consists of 14 residues. V dropped 6 bases and J dropped 2; count of bases not matched to a gene: 6. The germline V gene has CDR1 MNHNS and CDR2 SASEGT. The data were produced by immunoSEQ multiplex PCR, yet TCRdb's version contains in-frame clones alone and is incomplete. The sample records around 300,000 clones, 75% to 90% being singletons.

Sequencing was performed on peripheral blood, taken in a trial of Ad26.COV2.S vaccine versus placebo. J is TRBJ1-1 and V is TRBV6-1; TRBD1 matches 7 bases. This TCR derives from a person aged 18 to 65 who received the Ad26.COV2.S COVID-19 vaccine or a placebo. The CDR3 spells CASRFTGDNTEAFF. The CDR3 nucleotides read TGTGCCAGCAGGTTTACAGGGGACAACACTGAAGCTTTCTTT.